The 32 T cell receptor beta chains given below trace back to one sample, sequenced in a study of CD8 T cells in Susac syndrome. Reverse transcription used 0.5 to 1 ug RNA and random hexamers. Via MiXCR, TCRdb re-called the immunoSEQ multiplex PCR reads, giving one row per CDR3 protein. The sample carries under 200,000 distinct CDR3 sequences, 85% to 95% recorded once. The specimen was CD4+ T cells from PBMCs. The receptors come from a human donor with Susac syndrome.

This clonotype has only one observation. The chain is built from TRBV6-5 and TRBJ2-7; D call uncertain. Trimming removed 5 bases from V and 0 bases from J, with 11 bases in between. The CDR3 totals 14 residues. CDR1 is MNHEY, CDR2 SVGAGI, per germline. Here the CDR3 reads CASSRHPSSYEQYF. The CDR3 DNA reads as TGTGCCAGCAGTCGACACCCAAGCTCCTACGAGCAGTACTTC.

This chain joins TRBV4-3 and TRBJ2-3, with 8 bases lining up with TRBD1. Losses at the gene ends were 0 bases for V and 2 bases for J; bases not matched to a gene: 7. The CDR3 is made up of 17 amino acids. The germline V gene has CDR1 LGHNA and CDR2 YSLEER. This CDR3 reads CASSQDRTGYNTDTQYF. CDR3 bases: TGCGCCAGCAGCCAAGATCGGACAGGGTACAACACAGATACGCAGTATTTT.

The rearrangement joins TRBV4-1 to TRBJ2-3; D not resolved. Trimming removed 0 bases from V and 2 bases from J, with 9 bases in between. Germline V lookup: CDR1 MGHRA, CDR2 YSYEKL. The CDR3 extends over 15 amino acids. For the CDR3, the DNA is TGCGCCAGCAGCCAAGAAGACGGGTACACAGATACGCAGTATTTT. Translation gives CASSQEDGYTDTQYF.

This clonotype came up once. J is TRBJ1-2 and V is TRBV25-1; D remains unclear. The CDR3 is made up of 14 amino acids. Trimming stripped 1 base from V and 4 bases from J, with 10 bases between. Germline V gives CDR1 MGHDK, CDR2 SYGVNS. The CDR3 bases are TGTGCCAGCAGTGAATTAGACGCCGTCTATGGCTACACCTTC. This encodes CASSELDAVYGYTF.

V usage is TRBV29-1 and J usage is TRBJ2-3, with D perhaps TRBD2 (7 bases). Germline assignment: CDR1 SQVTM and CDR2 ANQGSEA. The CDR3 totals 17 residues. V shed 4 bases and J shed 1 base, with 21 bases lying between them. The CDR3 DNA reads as TGCAGCGTTGTCCCCTGGGGGGGGGCCAGCGGCACAGATACGCAGTATTTT. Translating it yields CSVVPWGGASGTDTQYF.

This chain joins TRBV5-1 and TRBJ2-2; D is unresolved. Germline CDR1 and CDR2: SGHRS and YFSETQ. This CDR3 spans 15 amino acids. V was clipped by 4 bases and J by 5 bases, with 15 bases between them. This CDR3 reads CASSLTITSTGELFF. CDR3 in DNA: TGCGCCAGCAGCCTGACAATTACGTCAACCGGGGAGCTGTTTTTT. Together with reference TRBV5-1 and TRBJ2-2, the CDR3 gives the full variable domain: KAGVTQTPRYLIKTRGQQVTLSCSPISGHRSVSWYQQTPGQGLQFLFEYFSETQRNKGNFPGRFSGRQFSNSRSEMNVSTLELGDSALYLCASSLTITSTGELFFGEGSRLTVL.

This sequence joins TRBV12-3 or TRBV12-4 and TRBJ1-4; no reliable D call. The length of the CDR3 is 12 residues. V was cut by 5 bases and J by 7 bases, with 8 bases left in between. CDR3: CASSASGEKLFF. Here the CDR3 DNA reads TGTGCCAGCAGTGCATCAGGTGAAAAACTGTTTTTT.

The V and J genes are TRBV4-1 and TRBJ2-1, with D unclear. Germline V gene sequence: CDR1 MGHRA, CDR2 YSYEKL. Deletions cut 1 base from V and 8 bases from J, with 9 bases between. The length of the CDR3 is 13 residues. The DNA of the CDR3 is TGCGCCAGCAGCCAAGTGGTTCGGGATGAGCAGTTCTTC. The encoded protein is CASSQVVRDEQFF.

For the CDR3, the DNA is TGCGCCAGCAGTCGACAAACCGGGACAGGGGGCGGTAATTCACCCCTCCACTTT. Encoded protein: CASSRQTGTGGGNSPLHF. The chain links TRBV4-1 to TRBJ1-6; 12 nucleotides match TRBD1. The CDR3 spans 18 residues. The germline V gene encodes CDR1 MGHRA and CDR2 YSYEKL. Trimming at V came to 6 bases and at J to 6 bases, leaving 12 bases not matched to a gene.

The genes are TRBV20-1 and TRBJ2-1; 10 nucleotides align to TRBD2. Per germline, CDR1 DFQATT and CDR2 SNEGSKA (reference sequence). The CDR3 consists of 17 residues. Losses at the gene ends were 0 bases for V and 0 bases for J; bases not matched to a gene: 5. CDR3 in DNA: TGCAGTGCTAGAGAACATAGCGGGGGGAGCTCCTACAATGAGCAGTTCTTC. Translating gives CSAREHSGGSSYNEQFF.

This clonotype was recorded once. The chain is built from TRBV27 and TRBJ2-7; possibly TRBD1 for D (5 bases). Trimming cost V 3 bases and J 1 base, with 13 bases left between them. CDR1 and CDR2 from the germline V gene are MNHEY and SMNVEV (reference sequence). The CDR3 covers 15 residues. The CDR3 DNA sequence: TGTGCCAGCAGTTTGGTTACAGGCCTTTCCTACGAGCAGTACTTC. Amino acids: CASSLVTGLSYEQYF.

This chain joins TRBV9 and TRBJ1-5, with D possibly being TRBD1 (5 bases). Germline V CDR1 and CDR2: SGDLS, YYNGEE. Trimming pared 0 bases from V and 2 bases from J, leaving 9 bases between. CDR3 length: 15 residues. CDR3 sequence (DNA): TGTGCCAGCAGCGTAGATTGGGGGGGCAATCAGCCCCAGCATTTT. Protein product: CASSVDWGGNQPQHF.

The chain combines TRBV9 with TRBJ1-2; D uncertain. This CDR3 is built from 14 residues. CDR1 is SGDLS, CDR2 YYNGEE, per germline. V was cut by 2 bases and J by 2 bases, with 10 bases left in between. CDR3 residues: CASSVSNQNYGYTF. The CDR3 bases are TGTGCCAGCAGCGTCTCCAACCAAAACTATGGCTACACCTTC. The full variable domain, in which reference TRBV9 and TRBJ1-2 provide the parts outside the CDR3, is DSGVTQTPKHLITATGQRVTLRCSPRSGDLSVYWYQQSLDQGLQFLIQYYNGEERAKGNILERFSAQQFPDLHSELNLSSLELGDSALYFCASSVSNQNYGYTFGSGTRLTVV.

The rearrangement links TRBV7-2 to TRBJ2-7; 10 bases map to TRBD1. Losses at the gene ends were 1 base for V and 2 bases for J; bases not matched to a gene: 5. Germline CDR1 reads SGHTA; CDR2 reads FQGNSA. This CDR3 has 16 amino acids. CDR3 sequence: CASSLEAGQGPYEQYF. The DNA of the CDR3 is TGTGCCAGCAGCTTAGAGGCGGGACAGGGGCCCTACGAGCAGTACTTC.

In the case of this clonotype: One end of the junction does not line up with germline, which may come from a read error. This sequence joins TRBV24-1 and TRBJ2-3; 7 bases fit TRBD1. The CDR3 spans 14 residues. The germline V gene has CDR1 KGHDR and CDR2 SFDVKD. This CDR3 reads CATSDPRTGQPLIF. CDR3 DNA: TGTGCCACCAGTGATCCAAGGACAGGTCAGCCCTTAATTTTT.

The CDR3 protein is CASSVADRVTEAFF. For the CDR3, the DNA is TGTGCCAGCAGCGTAGCTGACAGAGTAACTGAAGCTTTCTTT. This chain joins TRBV9 and TRBJ1-1; maybe TRBD1 (5 bases). The germline V gene has CDR1 SGDLS and CDR2 YYNGEE. V lost 0 bases and J lost 5, with 11 bases in between. The CDR3 length is 14 residues. Drawing the rest from reference TRBV9 and TRBJ1-1, the complete variable domain is DSGVTQTPKHLITATGQRVTLRCSPRSGDLSVYWYQQSLDQGLQFLIQYYNGEERAKGNILERFSAQQFPDLHSELNLSSLELGDSALYFCASSVADRVTEAFFGQGTRLTVV.

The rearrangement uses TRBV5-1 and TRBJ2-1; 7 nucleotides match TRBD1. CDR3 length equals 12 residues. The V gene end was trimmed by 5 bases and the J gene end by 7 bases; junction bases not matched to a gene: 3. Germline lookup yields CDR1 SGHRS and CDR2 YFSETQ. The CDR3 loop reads CASSRQGNEQFF. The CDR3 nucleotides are TGCGCCAGCAGTCGACAGGGAAATGAGCAGTTCTTC.

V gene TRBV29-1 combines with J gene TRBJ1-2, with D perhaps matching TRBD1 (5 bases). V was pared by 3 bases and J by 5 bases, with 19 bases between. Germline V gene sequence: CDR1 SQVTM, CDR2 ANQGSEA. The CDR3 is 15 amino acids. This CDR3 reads CSVDGTGTSSYGYTF. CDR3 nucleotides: TGCAGCGTTGACGGGACGGGGACTTCGAGTTATGGCTACACCTTC.

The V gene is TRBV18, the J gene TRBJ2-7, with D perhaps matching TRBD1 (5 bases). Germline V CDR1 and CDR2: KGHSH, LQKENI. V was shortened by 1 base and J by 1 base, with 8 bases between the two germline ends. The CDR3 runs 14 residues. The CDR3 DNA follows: TGTGCCAGCTCACCACGGGGCCAGTCCTACGAGCAGTACTTC. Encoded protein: CASSPRGQSYEQYF.

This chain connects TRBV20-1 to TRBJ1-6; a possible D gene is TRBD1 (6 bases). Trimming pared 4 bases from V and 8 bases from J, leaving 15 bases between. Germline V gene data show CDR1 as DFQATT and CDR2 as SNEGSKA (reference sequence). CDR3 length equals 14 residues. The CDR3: CSATTISGDSPLHF. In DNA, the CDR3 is TGCAGTGCTACGACAATATCAGGGGATTCACCCCTCCACTTT.

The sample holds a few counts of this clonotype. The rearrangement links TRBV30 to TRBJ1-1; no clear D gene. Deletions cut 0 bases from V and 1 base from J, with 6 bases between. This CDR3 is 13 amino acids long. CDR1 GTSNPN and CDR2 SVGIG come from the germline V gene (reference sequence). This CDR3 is CAWSVGRNTEAFF. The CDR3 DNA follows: TGTGCCTGGAGTGTCGGCCGGAACACTGAAGCTTTCTTT.

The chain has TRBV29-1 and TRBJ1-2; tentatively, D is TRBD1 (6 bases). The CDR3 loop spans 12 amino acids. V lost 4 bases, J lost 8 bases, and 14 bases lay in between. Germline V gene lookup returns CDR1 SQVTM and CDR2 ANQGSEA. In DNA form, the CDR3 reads TGCAGCGTTGTTGGCGGGGGCTCCGGCTACACCTTC. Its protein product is CSVVGGGSGYTF. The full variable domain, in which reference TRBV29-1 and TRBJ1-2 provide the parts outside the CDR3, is SAVISQKPSRDICQRGTSLTIQCQVDSQVTMMFWYRQQPGQSLTLIATANQGSEATYESGFVIDKFPISRPNLTFSTLTVSNMSPEDSSIYLCSVVGGGSGYTFGSGTRLTVV.

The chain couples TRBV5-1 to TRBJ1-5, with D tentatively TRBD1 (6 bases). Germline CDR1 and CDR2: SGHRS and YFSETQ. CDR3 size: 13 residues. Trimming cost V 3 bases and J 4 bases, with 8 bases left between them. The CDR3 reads CASSSGQNQPQHF. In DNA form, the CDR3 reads TGCGCCAGCAGCTCCGGACAGAATCAGCCCCAGCATTTT.

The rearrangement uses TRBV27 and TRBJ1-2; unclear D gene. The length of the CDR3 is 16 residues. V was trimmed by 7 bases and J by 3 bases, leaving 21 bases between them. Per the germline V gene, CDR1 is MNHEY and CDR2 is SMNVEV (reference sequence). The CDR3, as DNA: TGTGCCAGCACCCTATCCCGCCGGTACCTAGACTATGGCTACACCTTC. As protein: CASTLSRRYLDYGYTF.

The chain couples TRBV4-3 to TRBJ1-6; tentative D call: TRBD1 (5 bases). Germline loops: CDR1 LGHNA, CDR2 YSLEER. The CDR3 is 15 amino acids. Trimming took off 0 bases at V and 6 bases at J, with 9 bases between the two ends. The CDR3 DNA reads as TGCGCCAGCAGCCAAGACGGTCAGGGTAATTCACCCCTCCACTTT. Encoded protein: CASSQDGQGNSPLHF.

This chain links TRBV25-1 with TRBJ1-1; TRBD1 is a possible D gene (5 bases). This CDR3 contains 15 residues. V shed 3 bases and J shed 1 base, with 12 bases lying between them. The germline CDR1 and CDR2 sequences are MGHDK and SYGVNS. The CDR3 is CASSDFGRANTEAFF. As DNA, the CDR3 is TGTGCCAGCAGTGATTTCGGCAGGGCGAACACTGAAGCTTTCTTT.

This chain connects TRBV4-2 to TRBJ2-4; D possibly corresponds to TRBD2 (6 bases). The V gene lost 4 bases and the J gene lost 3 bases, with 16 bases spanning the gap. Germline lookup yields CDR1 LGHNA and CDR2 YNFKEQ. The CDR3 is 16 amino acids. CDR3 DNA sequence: TGTGCCAGCAGCCCTCTCGGGGGAACTGGCAAAAACATTCAGTACTTC. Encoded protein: CASSPLGGTGKNIQYF.

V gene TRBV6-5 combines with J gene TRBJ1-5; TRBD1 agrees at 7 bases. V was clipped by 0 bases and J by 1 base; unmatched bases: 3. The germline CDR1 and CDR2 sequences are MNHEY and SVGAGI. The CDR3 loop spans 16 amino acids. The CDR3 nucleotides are TGTGCCAGCAGTTACTCGATGACAGGGAGCAATCAGCCCCAGCATTTT. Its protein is CASSYSMTGSNQPQHF.

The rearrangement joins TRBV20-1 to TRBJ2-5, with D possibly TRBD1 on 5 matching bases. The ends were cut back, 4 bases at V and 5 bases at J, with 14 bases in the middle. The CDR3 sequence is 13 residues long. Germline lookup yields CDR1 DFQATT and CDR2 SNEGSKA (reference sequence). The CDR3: CSAILLKGETQYF. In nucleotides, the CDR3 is TGCAGTGCTATTTTACTTAAGGGGGAGACCCAGTACTTC.

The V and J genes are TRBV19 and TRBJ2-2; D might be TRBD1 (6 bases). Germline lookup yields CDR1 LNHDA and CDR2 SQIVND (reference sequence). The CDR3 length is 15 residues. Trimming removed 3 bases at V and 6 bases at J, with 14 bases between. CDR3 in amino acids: CASSIGRGSPGELFF. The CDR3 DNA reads TGTGCCAGTAGTATTGGCAGGGGCTCCCCCGGGGAGCTGTTTTTT.

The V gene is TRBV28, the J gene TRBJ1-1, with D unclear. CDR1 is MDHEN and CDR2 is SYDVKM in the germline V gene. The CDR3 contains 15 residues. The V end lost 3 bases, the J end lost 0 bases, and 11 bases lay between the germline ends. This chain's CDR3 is CASSLPESMNTEAFF. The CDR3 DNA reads TGTGCCAGCAGTTTGCCGGAGTCCATGAACACTGAAGCTTTCTTT.

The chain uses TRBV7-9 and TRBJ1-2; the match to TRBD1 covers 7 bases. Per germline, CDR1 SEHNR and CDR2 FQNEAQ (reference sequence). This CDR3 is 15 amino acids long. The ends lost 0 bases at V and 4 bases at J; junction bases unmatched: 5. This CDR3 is CASSLANRGGYGYTF. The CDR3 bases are TGTGCCAGCAGCTTAGCGAACAGGGGCGGCTATGGCTACACCTTC.